The rows below give T cell receptor beta chains drawn from one sample of a study of early T cells in non-severe SARS-CoV-2 infection. Via MiXCR, TCRdb re-called the 5' RACE reads, giving one row per CDR3 protein. The repertoire includes around 64,000 distinct CDR3 sequences, about 10% of them detected once, and about 6% sits in the top ten. The sequencing used whole blood, collected at baseline. The receptors shown here come from an adult who was a healthcare worker with PCR-confirmed SARS-CoV-2 infection or an uninfected control (not recorded which). CDR3s include the opening cysteine and the closing phenylalanine or tryptophan. A D gene is named only where the DNA matches it firmly. Only some rows state a clone size, as once, few, many or a class for expanded clones.

TRBJ2-5 15 . few TRBV5-1 TGCGCCAGCAGCTTGGCCGTCGGGGTACAAGAGACCCAGTACTTC CASSLAVGVQETQYF
TRBJ1-5 13 TRBD1 many TRBV30 TGTGCCTGGAGGTCACAGGGGACTCAGCCCCAGCATTTT CAWRSQGTQPQHF
TRBJ2-3 14 . many TRBV4-3 TGCGCCAGCAGCCAAGTACCCCGCACAGATACGCAGTATTTT CASSQVPRTDTQYF
TRBJ2-3 12 . few TRBV7-2 TGTGCCAGCAGCTTTATTAGAGATACGCAGTATTTT CASSFIRDTQYF
TRBJ1-4 13 . . TRBV29-1 TGCAGCGTAGAGGACAGCACTAATGAAAAACTGTTTTTT CSVEDSTNEKLFF
TRBJ2-5 10 . many TRBV20-1 TGCAGTGCCCTAGCCGGGGCCCAGTACTTC CSALAGAQYF
TRBJ2-5 13 TRBD1 many TRBV7-9 TGTGCCAGCAGCCAAACAGGGGAAGAGACCCAGTACTTC CASSQTGEETQYF
TRBJ2-3 14 . many TRBV19 TGTGCCAGTAGTATTTGGGGGAGCACAGATACGCAGTATTTT CASSIWGSTDTQYF
TRBJ1-3 16 . few TRBV14 TGTGCCAGCAGCCAAGAGAGGTGGAGGGATGGAAACACCATATATTTT CASSQERWRDGNTIYF
TRBJ2-5 14 . few TRBV4-1 TGCGCCAGCAGTCAAACAGGATTACAAGAGACCCAGTACTTC CASSQTGLQETQYF
TRBJ1-2 14 . few TRBV5-4 TGTGCCAGCAGCTTGGATTTCGCGGGGTCGGGCTACACCTTC CASSLDFAGSGYTF
TRBJ2-7 14 . . TRBV14 TGTGCCAGCAGCCAAGATTACAGGGCCTACGAGCAGTACTTC CASSQDYRAYEQYF
TRBJ2-3 16 . . TRBV4-2 TGTGCCAGCAGCCAAGAAACGGGGGCCCCGGGAGATACGCAGTATTTT CASSQETGAPGDTQYF
TRBJ1-4 13 TRBD1 many TRBV10-3 TGTGCCATAAGGGGGACAGGGAATGAAAAACTGTTTTTT CAIRGTGNEKLFF
TRBJ1-6 16 . few TRBV4-2 TGTGCCAGCAGCCAAGATGGGGGCTCCTATAATTCACCCCTCCACTTT CASSQDGGSYNSPLHF
TRBJ2-5 14 . . TRBV29-1 TGCAGCGTCCCACGCCCGGGACACGAAGAGACCCAGTACTTC CSVPRPGHEETQYF
TRBJ1-4 15 . . TRBV20-1 TGCAGTGCTAGAGATTGGGGGACAACTAATGAAAAACTGTTTTTT CSARDWGTTNEKLFF
TRBJ2-1 15 . few TRBV18 TGTGCCAGCTCACCACAGGGACTGCTCGGTAATGAGCGGTTCTTC CASSPQGLLGNERFF
TRBJ1-6 14 TRBD1 . TRBV2 TGTGCCAGCAGGCTACAGGGGGACGGTTCACCCCTCCACTTT CASRLQGDGSPLHF